This T cell receptor beta chain was profiled in a study of blood T cell repertoires in COVID-19. Whole-study context: Both acute and convalescent COVID-19 samples were obtained from the United States, Italy and Spain. Sample material is recorded as cDNA or gDNA derived from T cells, B-cell-depleted T cells, or PBMCs.

How the authors handled the data: Nucleated cell number was recorded as an estimate derived from reference gene primer amplification. Some clones are missing from TCRdb's copy, which holds only in-frame ones; the method was immunoSEQ multiplex PCR. V, J and clone size were drawn from that table, and D and trimming were deduced from the DNA. Among a few hundred thousand clones listed, roughly 90% were seen once. This CDR3 comprises 16 residues. CDR1 and CDR2 (germline): LGHNT, FRNRAP. Trimming cost V 0 bases and J 0 bases, with 9 bases left between them. Sequenced material: peripheral blood. This TCR was recovered from a man aged 35-49 years with active or convalescent COVID-19. The chain has TRBV12-5 and TRBJ1-3; D is undetermined. The CDR3 spells CASGLVLGVSGNTIYF. The DNA for the CDR3 is TGTGCTAGTGGTTTGGTACTCGGGGTCTCTGGAAACACCATATATTTT.